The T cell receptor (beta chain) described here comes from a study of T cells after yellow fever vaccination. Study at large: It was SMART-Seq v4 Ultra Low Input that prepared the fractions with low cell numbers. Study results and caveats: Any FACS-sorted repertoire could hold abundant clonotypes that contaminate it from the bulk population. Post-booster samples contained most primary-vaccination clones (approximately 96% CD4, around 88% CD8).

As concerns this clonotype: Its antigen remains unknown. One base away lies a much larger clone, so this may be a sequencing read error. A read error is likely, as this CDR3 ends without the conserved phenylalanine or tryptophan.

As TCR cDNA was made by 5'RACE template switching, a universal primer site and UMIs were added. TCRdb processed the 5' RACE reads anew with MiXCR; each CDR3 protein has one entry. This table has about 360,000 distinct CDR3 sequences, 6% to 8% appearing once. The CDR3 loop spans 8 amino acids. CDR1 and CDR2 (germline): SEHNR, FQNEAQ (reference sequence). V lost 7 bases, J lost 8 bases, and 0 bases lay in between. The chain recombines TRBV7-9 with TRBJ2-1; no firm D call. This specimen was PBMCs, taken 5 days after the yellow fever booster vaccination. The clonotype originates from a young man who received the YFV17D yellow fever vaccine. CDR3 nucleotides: TGTGCCAGCAATGAGCAGTTCTCC. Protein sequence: CASNEQFS.